The next 17 T cell receptor beta chains were all read from a single sample in a study of cytomegalovirus exposure and HLA in healthy donors. Use of 60 Vbeta and 13 Jbeta primers characterized the PCR. The table came from immunoSEQ multiplex PCR; TCRdb's copy has only in-frame clones and leaves some out. This table holds over 110,000 clones, about 84% found once. Input material: PBMCs. The receptors were sampled from a woman aged 18-35 years in good health and CMV-seropositive.

The rearrangement uses TRBV5-1 and TRBJ2-5; 10 nucleotides align to TRBD1. This CDR3 has 14 residues. Trimming took 6 bases from V and 2 from J; bases not matched to a gene: 4. Germline V gene data show CDR1 as SGHRS and CDR2 as YFSETQ. CDR3 in amino acids: CASKPGQGQETQYF. In nucleotides, the CDR3 is TGCGCCAGCAAGCCGGGACAGGGGCAAGAGACCCAGTACTTC.

The V and J genes are TRBV5-1 and TRBJ2-3; perhaps TRBD1 as D (7 bases). Germline CDR1 SGHRS, CDR2 YFSETQ. This CDR3 contains 15 residues. V dropped 4 bases and J dropped 3 bases, with 15 bases sitting between them. CDR3 protein: CASSRPTGTTDTQYF. CDR3 coding DNA: TGCGCCAGCAGCCGGCCGACAGGGACTACAGATACGCAGTATTTT.

The V gene is TRBV7-9, the J gene TRBJ1-1, with 7 bases that match TRBD1. Looked up from germline, CDR1 is SEHNR and CDR2 is FQNEAQ (reference sequence). The CDR3 contains 13 residues. Unmatched junction bases numbered 4, after V lost 5 bases and J lost 4 bases. CDR3 region: CASSKTGATEAFF. The DNA for the CDR3 is TGTGCCAGCAGCAAAACAGGGGCCACTGAAGCTTTCTTT.

The CDR3 reads CASSVSATSYEQYF. The CDR3 DNA reads as TGTGCCAGCAGCGTATCGGCGACTTCCTACGAGCAGTACTTC. J is TRBJ2-7 and V is TRBV9; D is uncertain. The V end was cut by 1 base, the J end by 1 base, with 9 bases between. CDR3 length: 14 amino acids. CDR1 is SGDLS and CDR2 is YYNGEE in the germline V gene.

The chain has TRBV30 and TRBJ1-5; D is ambiguous. In germline, CDR1 is GTSNPN, CDR2 SVGIG (reference sequence). CDR3 length equals 16 residues. Trimming left V 2 bases short and J 4 bases short, with 18 bases between. The CDR3 DNA reads as TGTGCCTGGAGTTCTACCCTTCGGACTGAGAATCAGCCCCAGCATTTT. This codes for CAWSSTLRTENQPQHF.

CDR3 DNA: TGTGCTAGTGGTTTGGTACAAAGACTAGCGGCCTCCTACGAGCAGTACTTC. It encodes CASGLVQRLAASYEQYF. The chain uses TRBV12-5 and TRBJ2-7; 9 bases align to TRBD2. The CDR3 covers 17 residues. Germline-derived CDR1 and CDR2 are LGHNT and FRNRAP. Trimming cost V 0 bases and J 0 bases; bases outside gene matches: 6.

CDR3 region: CASSGNYQETQYF. DNA of the CDR3: TGTGCCAGTTCCGGGAACTACCAAGAGACCCAGTACTTC. The V call is TRBV19, the J call TRBJ2-5; a weak D match, TRBD2 (5 bases). V was clipped by 8 bases and J by 0 bases, with 10 bases between them. CDR1 is LNHDA, CDR2 SQIVND, per germline (reference sequence). The CDR3 totals 13 residues. Full variable domain (remainder filled in from reference TRBV19 and TRBJ2-5): DGGITQSPKYLFRKEGQNVTLSCEQNLNHDAMYWYRQDPGQGLRLIYYSQIVNDFQKGDIAEGYSVSREKKESFPLTVTSAQKNPTAFYLCASSGNYQETQYFGPGTRLLVL.

The rearrangement uses TRBV13 and TRBJ2-1; 10 bases line up with TRBD2. J lost 5 bases, V lost 3 bases, and 7 bases had no gene match. This CDR3 is built from 16 residues. Per the germline V gene, CDR1 is PRHDT and CDR2 is FYEKMQ (reference sequence). The CDR3 DNA reads as TGTGCCAGCAGCTTCGAGGCTAGCGGGGGCAACAATGAGCAGTTCTTC. Translating gives CASSFEASGGNNEQFF.

The chain joins TRBV27 to TRBJ2-5; 7 bases line up with TRBD2. The CDR3 has 15 amino acids. The ends lost 5 bases at V and 5 bases at J; junction bases unmatched: 11. In germline, CDR1 is MNHEY, CDR2 SMNVEV (reference sequence). CDR3 DNA: TGTGCCAGCAGTCCTCTGACCGGGGGAGGGGAGACCCAGTACTTC. It yields the protein CASSPLTGGGETQYF.

This chain uses TRBV5-4 with TRBJ2-7; D unclear. V shed 0 bases and J shed 5 bases, with 12 bases lying between them. CDR3 length: 14 amino acids. The germline gives CDR1 SGHNT, CDR2 YYREEE (reference sequence). The CDR3 DNA is TGTGCCAGCAGCTTGGGTGCGGATGCGAACGAGCAGTACTTC. The encoded protein is CASSLGADANEQYF.

The chain has TRBV19 and TRBJ2-2; 8 bases agree with TRBD1. Per the germline V gene, CDR1 is LNHDA and CDR2 is SQIVND (reference sequence). The CDR3 is 16 amino acids. With V trimmed by 3 bases and J by 0 bases, 3 bases remained unmatched. CDR3 protein: CASSMGTGANTGELFF. CDR3 coding DNA: TGTGCCAGTAGTATGGGGACAGGCGCGAACACCGGGGAGCTGTTTTTT.

In the case of this clone: The same CDR3 also results from other DNA sequences found in this sample. The V gene is TRBV28, the J gene TRBJ2-7, with 9 nucleotides matching TRBD1. CDR1 and CDR2 from the germline V gene are MDHEN and SYDVKM. The CDR3 extends over 14 amino acids. J was trimmed by 1 base and V by 8 bases; bases with no gene match: 6. The CDR3 is CASLGTGSSYEQYF. The DNA of the CDR3 is TGTGCCAGCCTAGGGACAGGGAGTTCCTACGAGCAGTACTTC.

The J gene is TRBJ1-1, the V gene TRBV29-1; the D gene is possibly TRBD1 (5 bases). Germline assignment: CDR1 SQVTM and CDR2 ANQGSEA. Trimming removed 3 bases at V and 1 base at J, with 6 bases between. The CDR3 covers 12 residues. The CDR3 loop is CSVEGPNTEAFF. The CDR3 nucleotides are TGCAGCGTTGAGGGGCCGAACACTGAAGCTTTCTTT.

The rearrangement uses TRBV27 and TRBJ1-2; maybe TRBD1 (5 bases). CDR3 size: 16 residues. Trimming stripped 4 bases from V and 4 bases from J, with 19 bases between. The germline CDR1 and CDR2 sequences are MNHEY and SMNVEV (reference sequence). The CDR3 nucleotides read TGTGCCAGCAGTTCGCCGACAGTAAATCTCTCCTATGGCTACACCTTC. Translating gives CASSSPTVNLSYGYTF.

The CDR3 region has the DNA TGTGCCAGCAGCTTGAATCAGGGCGGTTACGAGACCCAGTACTTC. Its protein is CASSLNQGGYETQYF. J is TRBJ2-5 and V is TRBV5-6; the D gene is possibly TRBD1 (5 bases). This CDR3 is built from 15 residues. Trimming pared 1 base from V and 5 bases from J, leaving 15 bases between. Germline assignment: CDR1 SGHDT and CDR2 YYEEEE.

The genes are TRBV19 and TRBJ1-5, with D hard to call. Germline CDR1 is LNHDA and CDR2 is SQIVND (reference sequence). V lost 5 bases, J lost 4 bases, and 15 bases lay in between. CDR3 length: 15 residues. CDR3 bases: TGTGCCAGTAGTGAGGGCAGTCAACGGAATCAGCCCCAGCATTTT. Translation gives CASSEGSQRNQPQHF.

The J gene is TRBJ2-7, the V gene TRBV29-1, with TRBD2 matching 7 bases. The J segment lost 9 bases and the V segment lost 5 bases, leaving 4 bases of the junction unmatched. CDR1 is SQVTM and CDR2 is ANQGSEA in the germline V gene. The CDR3 spans 10 residues. The CDR3 region is CSVREDSQYF. As DNA, the CDR3 is TGCAGCGTTCGGGAGGATTCGCAGTACTTC.